This TCR beta chain derives from a study of cytomegalovirus exposure and HLA in healthy donors. Study observations and caveats: Some segments of the V type, notably TRBV6-2 and TRBV6-3, were excluded as indistinguishable. A later analysis linked around 15,000 TCR beta sequences to HLA alleles at 0.05 false discovery rate.

The study ran its PCR with 60 Vbeta and 13 Jbeta primers. In the authors' methods: Per a later analysis, the number of unique TCR beta chains was around 80 million, of which about 11 million were shared. Only in-frame clones appear in the TCRdb table, and some are missing; sequencing was by immunoSEQ multiplex PCR. The DNA gave D and trimming, while V, J and clone size come from that table. The top ten clones hold under 3.5% of a sample with around 130,000 clones, 84% of them seen once. A note on this clone: As yet, its antigen is unknown.

The CDR3 is made up of 15 amino acids. Germline lookup yields CDR1 MNHEY and CDR2 SMNVEV (reference sequence). The ends were cut back, 8 bases at V and 5 bases at J, with 20 bases in the middle. The origin of this receptor is a middle-aged man in good health and CMV-seronegative. The V gene is TRBV27, the J gene TRBJ2-3; TRBD1 is a possible D gene (5 bases). Material: PBMCs. CDR3 in amino acids: CASGVGLGLGDTQYF. The CDR3, as DNA: TGTGCCAGCGGAGTGGGGCTTGGGTTAGGAGATACGCAGTATTTT.